The 23 T cell receptor beta chains below were found in one sample sequenced in a study of early T cells in non-severe SARS-CoV-2 infection. TCRdb reprocessed the 5' RACE reads with MiXCR, giving one entry per CDR3 protein. The sample lists 80,000 to 95,000 distinct CDR3 sequences, around 16% occurring once. Material: whole blood, obtained at baseline. Receptors were obtained from an adult who was a healthcare worker with PCR-confirmed SARS-CoV-2 infection or an uninfected control (not recorded which).

This clonotype was recorded many times. This chain links TRBV3-1 with TRBJ2-1, with 11 bases that match TRBD2. The CDR3 has 17 amino acids. Looked up from germline, CDR1 is LGHDT and CDR2 is YNNKEL (reference sequence). The junction had 9 bases not matched to a gene; V was cut back by 1 base and J by 7 bases. The CDR3: CASSQVRELAGVNEQFF. CDR3 DNA sequence: TGTGCCAGCAGCCAAGTGCGCGAACTAGCGGGAGTAAATGAGCAGTTCTTC.

This clonotype was observed a few times. V usage is TRBV2 and J usage is TRBJ2-2; TRBD1 is a possible D gene (6 bases). CDR3 length equals 15 residues. CDR1 and CDR2 (germline): SNHLY, FYNNEI. The V end lost 1 base, the J end lost 7 bases, and 13 bases lay between the germline ends. CDR3 sequence reads: CASSEGARGIGELFF. CDR3 nucleotide sequence: TGTGCCAGCAGTGAAGGTGCCAGGGGTATCGGGGAGCTGTTTTTT.

The table lists this clonotype with a few counts. The rearrangement joins TRBV21-1 to TRBJ2-7; TRBD2 is the table's D call and was not checked against the DNA. TRBV21-1 is a pseudogene segment. The CDR3 covers 18 residues. CDR3 loop: CASSLHTRTSGNSYEQYF. The DNA for the CDR3 is TGTGCCAGCAGCTTACACACCAGGACTAGCGGTAACTCCTACGAGCAGTACTTC.

The chain is built from TRBV20-1 and TRBJ2-1; TRBD2 agrees at 10 bases. V trimming: 1 base; J trimming: 14 bases; junction bases outside the gene matches: 11. Germline assignment: CDR1 DFQATT and CDR2 SNEGSKA (reference sequence). The CDR3 spans 14 residues. CDR3 protein: CSARAPMGAGGKFF. CDR3 sequence (DNA): TGCAGTGCTAGAGCCCCCATGGGAGCGGGAGGGAAGTTCTTC.

V usage is TRBV11-2 and J usage is TRBJ2-1; D ambiguous. CDR1 is SGHAT, CDR2 FQNNGV, per germline. The CDR3 contains 15 residues. V was trimmed by 4 bases and J by 0 bases, leaving 10 bases between them. CDR3 DNA sequence: TGTGCCAGCAGCTCTCGGGTGAGCTCCTACAATGAGCAGTTCTTC. This gives the protein CASSSRVSSYNEQFF. Full variable domain (rest looked up from reference TRBV11-2 and TRBJ2-1): EAGVAQSPRYKIIEKRQSVAFWCNPISGHATLYWYQQILGQGPKLLIQFQNNGVVDDSQLPKDRFSAERLKGVDSTLKIQPAKLEDSAVYLCASSSRVSSYNEQFFGPGTRLTVL.

This clonotype has more than one count but fewer than ten. The CDR3 sequence: CASSWGRYQETQYF. The CDR3 DNA sequence: TGTGCCAGCAGCTGGGGACGATACCAAGAGACCCAGTACTTC. J is TRBJ2-5 and V is TRBV7-6; D possibly matches TRBD1 or TRBD2 (5 bases each). Germline assignment: CDR1 SGHVS and CDR2 FNYEAQ. The CDR3 runs to 14 residues. Trimming took off 4 bases at V and 0 bases at J, with 9 bases between the two ends.

In its sample, this clonotype was seen a few times. The chain is built from TRBV6-5 and TRBJ2-2; D is possibly TRBD2 (5 bases). CDR1 MNHEY and CDR2 SVGAGI come from the germline V gene. The CDR3 runs 14 residues. Trimming left V 6 bases short and J 3 bases short, with 11 bases between. The CDR3 loop reads CASRPAEDTGELFF. DNA for the CDR3: TGTGCCAGCAGGCCAGCGGAAGACACCGGGGAGCTGTTTTTT.

This chain joins TRBV7-6 and TRBJ2-1; perhaps TRBD2 as D (6 bases). Germline values: CDR1 SGHVS, CDR2 FNYEAQ. This CDR3 is 14 amino acids long. Between the trimmed V and J ends, which lost 1 base and 10 bases, there was a span of 14 bases. CDR3 residues: CASSLESDYQEQFF. The CDR3 nucleotides are TGTGCCAGCAGCTTAGAGTCGGACTACCAGGAGCAGTTCTTC.

Only one count was recorded for this clonotype. The chain recombines TRBV28 with TRBJ2-7; possibly TRBD1 for D (6 bases). Germline V CDR1 and CDR2: MDHEN, SYDVKM. This CDR3 has 15 amino acids. The V gene lost 6 bases and the J gene lost 1 base, with 16 bases spanning the gap. This CDR3 reads CASRRIRGASYEQYF. The CDR3 region has the DNA TGTGCCAGCAGACGAATCAGGGGAGCTTCCTACGAGCAGTACTTC.

The J gene is TRBJ2-5, the V gene TRBV29-1; TRBD2 aligns across 9 bases. The length of the CDR3 is 13 residues. With V trimmed by 4 bases and J by 5 bases, 5 bases remained unmatched. Germline-derived CDR1 and CDR2 are SQVTM and ANQGSEA. CDR3 protein: CSVVGTSSETQYF. CDR3 in DNA: TGCAGCGTTGTTGGGACTAGCAGCGAGACCCAGTACTTC. Variable domain in full (rest from reference TRBV29-1 and TRBJ2-5): SAVISQKPSRDICQRGTSLTIQCQVDSQVTMMFWYRQQPGQSLTLIATANQGSEATYESGFVIDKFPISRPNLTFSTLTVSNMSPEDSSIYLCSVVGTSSETQYFGPGTRLLVL.

This clonotype appeared a few times. The gene calls are TRBV5-6 and TRBJ2-7, with D unclear. Germline V gene lookup returns CDR1 SGHDT and CDR2 YYEEEE. V lost 4 bases and J 4 bases, leaving 12 bases between the germline ends. The CDR3 is 13 residues long. The CDR3 DNA sequence: TGTGCCAGCAGCCCGAGTCTAGGTTACGAGCAGTACTTC. Protein: CASSPSLGYEQYF. Drawing the rest from reference TRBV5-6 and TRBJ2-7, the complete variable domain is DAGVTQSPTHLIKTRGQQVTLRCSPKSGHDTVSWYQQALGQGPQFIFQYYEEEERQRGNFPDRFSGHQFPNYSSELNVNALLLGDSALYLCASSPSLGYEQYFGPGTRLTVT.

This clonotype was detected a few times. The chain is built from TRBV7-8 and TRBJ2-3, with 12 positions matching TRBD2. The length of the CDR3 is 16 residues. With V trimmed by 5 bases and J by 3 bases, 6 bases remained unmatched. CDR1 and CDR2 (germline): SGHVS, FQNEAQ. CDR3 residues: CASSPLAGGPTDTQYF. The CDR3 nucleotides are TGTGCCAGCAGCCCGCTAGCGGGAGGGCCGACAGATACGCAGTATTTT.

The rearrangement joins TRBV7-3 to TRBJ2-6, with a possible D match to TRBD2 (7 bases). CDR3 length: 15 amino acids. The V end was cut by 6 bases, the J end by 2 bases, with 11 bases between. Germline V lookup: CDR1 SGHTA, CDR2 FQGTGA. CDR3 protein: CASRTGGPGANVLTF. CDR3 bases: TGTGCCAGCAGAACGGGGGGCCCTGGGGCCAACGTCCTGACTTTC. The variable domain in full, completed from reference TRBV7-3 and TRBJ2-6, reads GAGVSQTPSNKVTEKGKYVELRCDPISGHTALYWYRQSLGQGPEFLIYFQGTGAADDSGLPNDRFFAVRPEGSVSTLKIQRTERGDSAVYLCASRTGGPGANVLTFGAGSRLTVL.

The genes are TRBV5-4 and TRBJ2-5, with 7 bases fitting TRBD2. The germline CDR1 and CDR2 sequences are SGHNT and YYREEE (reference sequence). CDR3 size: 14 residues. V shed 1 base, J shed 3 bases, and the junction held 3 bases outside the gene matches. The DNA for the CDR3 is TGTGCCAGCAGCTTGCCTAGCGGCGAAGAGACCCAGTACTTC. Translated, it gives CASSLPSGEETQYF.

This clonotype was observed a handful of times. The J gene is TRBJ2-1, the V gene TRBV7-8; D remains ambiguous. Germline loops: CDR1 SGHVS, CDR2 FQNEAQ. The V gene lost 1 base and the J gene lost 7 bases, with 5 bases spanning the gap. The CDR3 spans 12 residues. The CDR3 here is CASSLVRNEQFF. The CDR3 coding sequence is TGTGCCAGCAGCTTAGTTAGGAATGAGCAGTTCTTC.

This clonotype was picked up a small number of times. The rearrangement links TRBV7-2 to TRBJ2-7; TRBD1 agrees at 10 bases. The CDR3 runs 14 residues. The junction had 8 bases not matched to a gene; V was cut back by 7 bases and J by 5 bases. Germline V CDR1 and CDR2: SGHTA, FQGNSA. The CDR3 coding sequence is TGTGCCAGCACCTACGGGACAGGGGACCACGAGCAGTACTTC. It codes for CASTYGTGDHEQYF.

In nucleotides, the CDR3 is TGCGCCAGCAGCCAAGTGGGTAGCGTAGGAAGCTCCTACAATGAGCAGTTCTTC. Its protein is CASSQVGSVGSSYNEQFF. The rearrangement uses TRBV4-3 and TRBJ2-1; a possible D gene is TRBD2 (5 bases). Germline-derived CDR1 and CDR2 are LGHNA and YSLEER. The ends were cut back, 1 base at V and 0 bases at J, with 16 bases in the middle. The CDR3 has 18 amino acids.

The chain uses TRBV12-3 or TRBV12-4 and TRBJ2-7, with D possibly matching TRBD1 (5 bases). This CDR3 has 13 amino acids. Between the trimmed V and J ends, which lost 1 base and 7 bases, there was a span of 11 bases. CDR3: CASSLGAGKEQYF. In DNA form, the CDR3 reads TGTGCCAGCAGTTTAGGAGCAGGGAAGGAGCAGTACTTC.

This clonotype was counted ten times or more. The chain uses TRBV2 and TRBJ2-3; 7 positions agree with TRBD2. This CDR3 spans 15 amino acids. From germline, CDR1 is SNHLY and CDR2 FYNNEI. V trimming: 3 bases; J trimming: 3 bases; junction bases outside the gene matches: 6. The CDR3: CASSEAGDPTDTQYF. As DNA, the CDR3 is TGTGCCAGCAGTGAGGCGGGAGACCCAACAGATACGCAGTATTTT.

This chain uses TRBV28 with TRBJ1-2, with unresolved D. The germline V gene has CDR1 MDHEN and CDR2 SYDVKM. Trimming took 5 bases from V and 10 from J, leaving 11 bases between them. There are 11 residues in the CDR3. The CDR3, as DNA: TGTGCCAGCAGTCTCGAGCGAGACTACACCTTC. Translating it yields CASSLERDYTF.

This clonotype occurred many times. This chain uses TRBV20-1 with TRBJ2-1; TRBD2 matches at 10 bases. There are 13 residues in the CDR3. The germline V gene has CDR1 DFQATT and CDR2 SNEGSKA (reference sequence). The ends lost 5 bases at V and 8 bases at J; junction bases unmatched: 6. The CDR3 bases are TGCAGTGCTTCTAGCGGGAGACGCTATGAGCAGTTCTTC. Translated: CSASSGRRYEQFF.

This clonotype has ten or more counts. The V and J genes are TRBV15 and TRBJ1-1; weak D call: TRBD1 (6 bases). The CDR3 extends over 14 amino acids. The V gene's germline CDR1 is LNHNV and CDR2 YYDKDF (reference sequence). V was clipped by 8 bases and J by 1 base, with 14 bases between them. CDR3 nucleotide sequence: TGTGCCACCCCAGCCTGGACAGAGAACACTGAAGCTTTCTTT. It specifies CATPAWTENTEAFF.

The rearrangement uses TRBV6-2 or TRBV6-3 and TRBJ1-6; D uncertain. CDR1 and CDR2 (germline): MNHEY, SVGEGT. The ends were cut back, 1 base at V and 18 bases at J, with 10 bases in the middle. This CDR3 has 11 residues. The CDR3 nucleotides are TGTGCCAGCAGTTACTTCCGAGAGACCCACTTT. Amino acids: CASSYFRETHF.